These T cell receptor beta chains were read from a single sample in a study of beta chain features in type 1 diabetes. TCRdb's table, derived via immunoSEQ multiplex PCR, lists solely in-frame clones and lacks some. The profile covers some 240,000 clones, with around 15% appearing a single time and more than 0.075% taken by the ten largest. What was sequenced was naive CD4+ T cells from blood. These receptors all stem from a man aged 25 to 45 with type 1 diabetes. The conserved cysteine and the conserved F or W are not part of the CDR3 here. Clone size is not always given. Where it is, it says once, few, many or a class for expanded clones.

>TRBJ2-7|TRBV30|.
AWGRSPRHYEQY
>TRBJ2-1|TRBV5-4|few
ASSFTASGSREQF
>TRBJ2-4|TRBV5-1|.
ASSLDIAPQY
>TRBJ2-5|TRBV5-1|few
ASSLFNPEQETQY
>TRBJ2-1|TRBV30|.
AWSRPGGLIRNEQF
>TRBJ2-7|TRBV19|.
ASSIDSSSYEQY
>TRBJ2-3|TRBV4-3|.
ASSQEQGTDTQY
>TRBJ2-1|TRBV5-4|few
ASSLAGPSSYNEQF
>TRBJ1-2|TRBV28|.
ASSLLLDSRVLLNYGYT
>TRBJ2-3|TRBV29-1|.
SVGGGEADTQY
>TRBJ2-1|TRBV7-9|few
ASSSSGARYNEQF
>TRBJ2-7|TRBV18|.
ASSPTGLAYEQY
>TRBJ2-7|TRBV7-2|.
ASSLAVFTYEQY
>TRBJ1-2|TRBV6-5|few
ASSYGQGGYGYT
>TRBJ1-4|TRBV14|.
ASSQGGRGPEEKLF
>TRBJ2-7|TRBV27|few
ASSLDLAGSGEQY